The text below deals with one T cell receptor (beta chain). These data come from a study of blood T cell repertoires in COVID-19. From germline, CDR1 is SEHNR and CDR2 FQNEAQ (reference sequence). With 1 base clipped from V and 1 base from J, the junction kept 0 bases outside the gene matches. The CDR3 is made up of 15 amino acids. Data came from immunoSEQ multiplex PCR; TCRdb stores just in-frame clones and leaves some out. The sample carries about 170,000 clones, approximately 83% recorded once. The receptor's source is a human donor with acute or convalescent COVID-19. The donor label of this sample is uncertain. Sequencing used peripheral blood. The chain couples TRBV7-9 to TRBJ2-5; 10 bases are a match to TRBD2. The CDR3 DNA is TGTGCCAGCAGCTTAGGGACTAGCGGCCAAGAGACCCAGTACTTC. Translated, it gives CASSLGTSGQETQYF. Supplemented by reference TRBV7-9 and TRBJ2-5, the full variable domain reads DTGVSQNPRHKITKRGQNVTFRCDPISEHNRLYWYRQTLGQGPEFLTYFQNEAQLEKSRLLSDRFSAERPKGSFSTLEIQRTEQGDSAMYLCASSLGTSGQETQYFGPGTRLLVL.